This is a list of T cell receptor beta chains from one sample in a study of tumor-infiltrating lymphocytes in primary liver carcinoma. Using its own MiXCR run on the multiplex PCR reads, TCRdb lists one record per CDR3 protein. Here the sample spans 35,000 to 40,000 distinct CDR3 sequences, 75% being singletons. Sequenced material: tumor-adjacent normal liver tissue. These receptors originate from a man aged 35-49 years with primary liver carcinoma and hepatitis B virus infection. Each CDR3 is given with its conserved first and last residue. Fields, in order: D gene, J gene, V gene, clone size, CDR3 DNA, CDR3 protein. The D gene is left open where the match is weak. Clone size, where shown, is once, few, many, or a class for clones that have expanded.

>-|TRBJ2-1|TRBV12-3/TRBV12-4|medium-sized
TGTGCCAGCAGTTTATGGGGGCACCTGTTCAATGAGCAGTTCTTC
CASSLWGHLFNEQFF
>TRBD2|TRBJ2-1|TRBV19|few
TGTGCCAGTAAACCCGGGACTAGCCTATACAGTGAGCAGTTCTTC
CASKPGTSLYSEQFF
>-|TRBJ2-5|TRBV11-2|-
TGTGTTAGTAGCCCTAGCTCAATCCAGGGTACTGGGCGGGAGACCCAGTACTTC
CVSSPSSIQGTGRETQYF
>TRBD2|TRBJ2-1|TRBV11-1|-
TGTGCCTTCAGCATAGGAAAGACTAGCGGGGCCTCATGGTTCGGCAATGAGCAGTTCTTC
CAFSIGKTSGASWFGNEQFF
>TRBD2|TRBJ2-7|TRBV5-1|-
TGCGTCAGCGGCTTGGACGTTGGAGGGACTAAGCGGGGATCCTACGAGCAGTACTTC
CVSGLDVGGTKRGSYEQYF
>-|TRBJ2-1|TRBV20-1|-
TGCAGTGCTAGTACCTTACTAGCACTTAATGAGCAGTTCTTC
CSASTLLALNEQFF
>TRBD2|TRBJ2-7|TRBV12-3/TRBV12-4|-
TGTGCCAGCAGTTTGAATCTCGGCACTAGCGTCTACGAGCAGTCCTTC
CASSLNLGTSVYEQSF
>TRBD1|TRBJ1-2|TRBV28|many
TGTGCCAGCACCTCGGGACAGCTCATCTATGGCTACACCTTC
CASTSGQLIYGYTF
>TRBD2|TRBJ2-1|TRBV20-1|many
TGCCGGGGACTAGCGGGAGACAATGAGCAGTTCTTC
CRGLAGDNEQFF
>-|TRBJ1-5|TRBV12-3/TRBV12-4|-
TGTGCCGTCACGCGGGGCACCGCAATAAATCAGCACCAGCATTTT
CAVTRGTAINQHQHF
>TRBD1|TRBJ2-5|TRBV5-4|medium-sized
TGTGCCAGCAGCGCGGCAGGGGGTCAAGAGACCCAGTACTTC
CASSAAGGQETQYF
>-|TRBJ2-1|TRBV4-3|few
TGCGCCAGCAGCCAATTCCCCCCGGCGGACAATGAGCAGTTCTTC
CASSQFPPADNEQFF
>-|TRBJ2-3|TRBV30|many
TGTGCCTGGGTGGGTAGGGGCACAGATACGCAGTATTTT
CAWVGRGTDTQYF
>TRBD2|TRBJ2-1|TRBV11-2|-
TGTGCCAGCAGCGTTGGGGGAGGGGTGCGCTTCGATGACCAGTTCTTC
CASSVGGGVRFDDQFF
>-|TRBJ2-7|TRBV5-5|-
TGTGCCAGCAGCTTAGGCGGGATCACTCGCTACGAGCAGTACTTC
CASSLGGITRYEQYF
>TRBD1|TRBJ1-1|TRBV9|-
TGTGCCAGCAGCCCTCCCACAGGGGTGGGTGAAGCTTTCTTT
CASSPPTGVGEAFF
>TRBD2|TRBJ2-1|TRBV30|-
TGCGCCTGGAATGTACTAGCGGGACTGTACAATGAGCAGTTCTTC
CAWNVLAGLYNEQFF
>-|TRBJ2-1|TRBV6-5|-
TGTGCCAGCAGTTTCGTATTGGCCAATGAGCAGTTCTTC
CASSFVLANEQFF
>-|TRBJ2-3|TRBV7-9|once
TGTGCCAGCAGCCCACTGACAACGGGAGATGATACGCAGTATTTT
CASSPLTTGDDTQYF
>-|TRBJ2-7|TRBV29-1|many
TGCAGCGTTGCCGGGCCCGAACCCTACGAGCAGTACTTC
CSVAGPEPYEQYF
>-|TRBJ1-1|TRBV6-5|once
TGTGCCAGTAGCTGCTCGAGGGTTTTGAACACTGAAGCTTCCTTT
CASSCSRVLNTEASF
>-|TRBJ1-6|TRBV7-2|-
TGTGCCAGCAGCCTAGGACGGGCGAATTCACCCCTCCACTTT
CASSLGRANSPLHF
>-|TRBJ2-3|TRBV6-4|-
TGTACCAGGAGCCTCGGCGGAGTCTCCACAGATACGCAGTATTTT
CTRSLGGVSTDTQYF
>TRBD1|TRBJ1-1|TRBV12-3/TRBV12-4|-
TGTGCCAGCAGTTCCGGGACAGATAACACTGAAGCTTTCTTT
CASSSGTDNTEAFF
>-|TRBJ2-1|TRBV29-1|-
TGCAGCGTTGGAGAGCTATACAATGAGCAGCTCTTC
CSVGELYNEQLF
>-|TRBJ2-7|TRBV4-2|-
TGTGCCAGCAACCAAGCCTACGATCAGTACTTC
CASNQAYDQYF
>TRBD1|TRBJ2-6|TRBV28|-
TGTGCTACCGCCCCAGGGGGCGTCTCTCTGGCCAACGTCCTGACTTTC
CATAPGGVSLANVLTF
>TRBD1|TRBJ1-2|TRBV6-1|-
TGTGCCAGCAGTGATTGGACAGGATCTAACTATGGCTGCACCTTC
CASSDWTGSNYGCTF
>TRBD1|TRBJ2-1|TRBV7-2|few
TGTGCCAGCAGCTTCCGGACAGGGGGCAATGAGCAGTTCTTC
CASSFRTGGNEQFF
>-|TRBJ2-3|TRBV7-9|-
TGTGCCAGCAGGTTAGCCGGGAACGTCGATACGCAGTATTTT
CASRLAGNVDTQYF
>-|TRBJ2-1|TRBV29-1|-
TGCAGCGTGGGGGGCAGGAGAGGCGGGGCCTACAATGGGCAGTTCTTC
CSVGGRRGGAYNGQFF
>-|TRBJ1-3|TRBV4-3|-
TGCGCCAACTGCCAAGTGGGGGGCTCTGGAAACACCATATATTTT
CANCQVGGSGNTIYF
>-|TRBJ1-4|TRBV27|-
TGTGCCAGCAGTCTATCGGGTGGTTGCGAAAAACTGTTTTTT
CASSLSGGCEKLFF
>TRBD2|TRBJ2-5|TRBV5-5|-
TGTGCCAGCAGCTTTATACTAGCGGGGGAGGAGACCCAGTACTTC
CASSFILAGEETQYF
>-|TRBJ2-5|TRBV11-2|-
TGTGCCAGCAGCTTAGAGTCCAGGATGTCCATGGAGAGCCAGTACTTC
CASSLESRMSMESQYF
>TRBD2|TRBJ2-1|TRBV29-1|-
TGCATCGTTGGACTAGCGAGAGGGTTCTGCAATGAGCAGTTCTTC
CIVGLARGFCNEQFF
>-|TRBJ1-1|TRBV30|-
TGTGCCTGGAGTGGTACTGACGCTTTCTTT
CAWSGTDAFF
>TRBD2|TRBJ2-5|TRBV11-2|-
TGTGCCAGCGGCTTAAGACTAGCGGGTGGCTCGAGCCAGCCCCAGTACTTC
CASGLRLAGGSSQPQYF
>-|TRBJ2-7|TRBV11-2|-
TGTGCCAGTAGCTCTAGCAGGAAGTCCTACGAGCAGTACTTC
CASSSSRKSYEQYF
>-|TRBJ2-7|TRBV4-3|-
TGCACCAGCAGCCCAAAGGACAGCACCTGCGAGCAGTACTTC
CTSSPKDSTCEQYF
>-|TRBJ2-5|TRBV11-2|few
TGTGCCAGCAGTCCCGTCGGGCTAATCCCAGAGACACAGTACTTC
CASSPVGLIPETQYF
>-|TRBJ2-1|TRBV7-8|-
TGTGCTAGCAGCTTTATTCACAATGAGCAGTTCTTC
CASSFIHNEQFF
>-|TRBJ2-1|TRBV7-9|-
TGTACCAGCAGCTTACTTCTGATTTTCAATGAGCAGTTCTTC
CTSSLLLIFNEQFF
>-|TRBJ2-3|TRBV12-3/TRBV12-4|-
TGTGCCAGCAGTCACGATTCTTCGGGAGATACGCAGTATTTC
CASSHDSSGDTQYF
>-|TRBJ1-5|TRBV6-1|-
TGTGCCAGCAGTGAATCAGAGGAAGTCCAGGCCCAGCATTTT
CASSESEEVQAQHF
>-|TRBJ2-6|TRBV6-1|-
TGTGTCGGCAGTGAAGGGGACTCTGGGGCCAACGTCCTGACTTTC
CVGSEGDSGANVLTF
>-|TRBJ2-1|TRBV28|few
TGTGCCAGCGACTCCGGGACCCGCCGTCGCACCTACAGTGAGCAGTTCTTC
CASDSGTRRRTYSEQFF
>-|TRBJ1-2|TRBV11-2|-
TGTGCCAGCCGCCCCGGGAGTAACTATGGCTATACCTTC
CASRPGSNYGYTF
>TRBD2|TRBJ2-1|TRBV11-1|-
TGTGCCAGCAGCATAGGAAAGACTAGCGGGCCCTCACGTTTCGGCAATGAGCAGCTCTTC
CASSIGKTSGPSRFGNEQLF
>-|TRBJ2-1|TRBV30|many
TGTGCCTGGAGCCTAGGGTGGAAGGGCAATGAGCAGTTCTTC
CAWSLGWKGNEQFF
>-|TRBJ2-3|TRBV28|many
TGTGCCAGCAGCAAGGGTTCGACTAGCACAGATACGCAGTATTTT
CASSKGSTSTDTQYF
>-|TRBJ1-2|TRBV6-1|-
TGTTCCAGCAGTGCCCCCCCTTATGGCTACACCTTC
CSSSAPPYGYTF
>-|TRBJ2-3|TRBV29-1|-
TGCAGCGCTAAAGACAATCCAGATACGCAGTATTTT
CSAKDNPDTQYF
>-|TRBJ2-5|TRBV11-2|-
TGTGCCAGCAGCTTAAGACTATCGGGTGACTCGGGCGAGATCCAGTACTTC
CASSLRLSGDSGEIQYF
>-|TRBJ2-3|TRBV10-3|-
TGTGCCACCAGTGAGGGGGTGATTCGAGGGAGTGCAGATACGCAGTATTTT
CATSEGVIRGSADTQYF
>-|TRBJ2-5|TRBV6-1|-
TGTGACAGCAGCGGAGTATCGTGGGAGACTCAGTACTTC
CDSSGVSWETQYF
>-|TRBJ1-6|TRBV14|-
TGTGCCAGCAGCCCAGATCAGAACCACCAGGCATCCTATAATTCACCTCTCCACTTT
CASSPDQNHQASYNSPLHF
>-|TRBJ2-5|TRBV7-9|-
TGTGCCACTACCAACACTAGCAGAGCTCAAGAGACCCAGTACTTC
CATTNTSRAQETQYF